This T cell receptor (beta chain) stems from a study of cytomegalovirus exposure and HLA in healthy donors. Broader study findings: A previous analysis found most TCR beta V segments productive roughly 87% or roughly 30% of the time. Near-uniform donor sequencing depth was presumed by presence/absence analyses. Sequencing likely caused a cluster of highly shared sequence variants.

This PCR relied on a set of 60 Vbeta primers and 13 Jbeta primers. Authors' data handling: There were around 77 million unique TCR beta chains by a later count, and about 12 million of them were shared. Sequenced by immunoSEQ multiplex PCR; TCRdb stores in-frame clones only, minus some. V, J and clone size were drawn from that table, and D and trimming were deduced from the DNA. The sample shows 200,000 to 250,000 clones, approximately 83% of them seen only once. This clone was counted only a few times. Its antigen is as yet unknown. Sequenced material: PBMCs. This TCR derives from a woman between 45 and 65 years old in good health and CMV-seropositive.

In DNA form, the CDR3 reads TGTGCCAGCAGCTTCCTGTTAAGCTCCACTGAAGCTTTCTTT. Its translation: CASSFLLSSTEAFF. The V and J genes are TRBV5-4 and TRBJ1-1; D is unresolved. This CDR3 contains 14 residues. The germline V gene has CDR1 SGHNT and CDR2 YYREEE (reference sequence). Trimming shortened V by 2 bases and J by 4 bases, and 12 bases separated the two germline ends.